The 30 T cell receptor beta chains in this list originate from one sample, sequenced in a study of control samples from healthy donors and cancer patients. TCRdb keeps only in-frame clones here, not all; method: immunoSEQ multiplex PCR. The sample consists of 150,000 to 200,000 clones, about 90% of them appearing once. Sequenced input: blood. Source of these receptors: a woman aged 50 to 65 in good health.

The chain employs TRBV24-1 and TRBJ1-2; 8 positions agree with TRBD1. V was pared by 5 bases and J by 4 bases, with 8 bases of the junction left unmatched. The CDR3 totals 15 residues. CDR1 and CDR2 (germline): KGHDR, SFDVKD. The CDR3, as DNA: TGTGCCACCAGTGGGACAGGGAGGAAAAGCTATGGCTACACCTTC. It codes for CATSGTGRKSYGYTF.

The CDR3 nucleotides read TGTGCCTGGAGTGTAGAGGGCAATCAGCCCCAGCATTTT. Translation gives CAWSVEGNQPQHF. V and J are TRBV30 and TRBJ1-5, with D unresolved. The CDR3 length is 13 residues. In germline, CDR1 is GTSNPN, CDR2 SVGIG (reference sequence). With 0 bases removed from V and 2 bases from J, the gap between germline ends came to 5 bases.

The chain has TRBV6-5 and TRBJ2-7; 10 bases agree with TRBD1. Germline V gives CDR1 MNHEY, CDR2 SVGAGI. The CDR3 spans 14 residues. With 5 bases clipped from V and 6 bases from J, the junction kept 7 bases outside the gene matches. CDR3 in amino acids: CASSRGQGNGEQYF. The CDR3 nucleotides read TGTGCCAGCAGTAGGGGACAGGGGAATGGCGAGCAGTACTTC.

This chain joins TRBV7-9 and TRBJ2-5, with D perhaps assigned TRBD1 or TRBD2 (6 bases each). The germline gives CDR1 SEHNR, CDR2 FQNEAQ (reference sequence). V was clipped by 1 base and J by 2 bases, with 14 bases between them. CDR3 length: 16 amino acids. The CDR3 reads CASSLEGGRSQETQYF. The CDR3 DNA reads as TGTGCCAGCAGCTTAGAAGGGGGGCGCAGTCAAGAGACCCAGTACTTC.

This CDR3 reads CATGSNQRETQYF. CDR3 DNA: TGTGCCACCGGGTCGAACCAGCGGGAGACCCAGTACTTC. V usage is TRBV10-3 and J usage is TRBJ2-5; possibly TRBD2 for D (5 bases). The CDR3 consists of 13 residues. The V end was cut by 10 bases, the J end by 5 bases, with 17 bases between. CDR1 is ENHRY and CDR2 is SYGVKD in the germline V gene.

Worth noting for this clone: This CDR3 is also generated by other DNA sequences in the sample. The chain is built from TRBV7-2 and TRBJ2-2; D gene ambiguous. This CDR3 spans 12 amino acids. The V and J ends lost 5 bases and 8 bases respectively, with 9 bases between them. Germline loops: CDR1 SGHTA, CDR2 FQGNSA. The CDR3 DNA reads TGTGCCAGCAGCCCCGTTGCGGGGGAGCTGTTTTTT. Protein: CASSPVAGELFF. The complete variable domain, with remaining parts taken from reference TRBV7-2 and TRBJ2-2, reads GAGVSQSPSNKVTEKGKDVELRCDPISGHTALYWYRQSLGQGLEFLIYFQGNSAPDKSGLPSDRFSAERTGGSVSTLTIQRTQQEDSAVYLCASSPVAGELFFGEGSRLTVL.

The rearrangement joins TRBV6-5 to TRBJ1-1, with D unclear. From germline, CDR1 is MNHEY and CDR2 SVGAGI. This CDR3 region has 14 residues. Trimming stripped 2 bases from V and 10 bases from J, with 17 bases between. CDR3 nucleotide sequence: TGTGCCAGCAGTTACGGAGGGCTGGCTCACGGAGCTTTCTTT. Amino acid sequence: CASSYGGLAHGAFF.

The chain couples TRBV20-1 to TRBJ1-2; D gene uncertain. CDR1 DFQATT and CDR2 SNEGSKA come from the germline V gene (reference sequence). The CDR3 length is 10 residues. Trimming removed 2 bases at V and 9 bases at J, with 7 bases between. CDR3 protein: CSARLLSYTF. CDR3 coding DNA: TGCAGTGCTAGACTTCTGAGCTACACCTTC.

J is TRBJ1-1 and V is TRBV19, with TRBD1 matching over 7 bases. The length of the CDR3 is 14 residues. V trimming: 5 bases; J trimming: 4 bases; junction bases outside the gene matches: 7. Per the germline V gene, CDR1 is LNHDA and CDR2 is SQIVND (reference sequence). The CDR3 sequence is CASSYTGVGTEAFF. The DNA of the CDR3 is TGTGCCAGTAGTTATACAGGGGTGGGCACTGAAGCTTTCTTT.

The rearrangement links TRBV10-3 to TRBJ2-3; D is possibly TRBD2 (6 bases). The germline CDR1 and CDR2 sequences are ENHRY and SYGVKD. CDR3 length: 18 amino acids. Trimming cost V 0 bases and J 5 bases, with 21 bases left between them. The chain's CDR3 is CAISESNSGLMGGDTQYF. DNA for the CDR3: TGTGCCATCAGTGAGTCGAATAGCGGTCTGATGGGAGGAGATACGCAGTATTTT.

This rearrangement joins TRBV5-4 to TRBJ2-1; TRBD2 is a possible D gene (7 bases). The CDR3 has 16 residues. Trimming removed 4 bases at V and 1 base at J, with 15 bases between. Germline V gene sequence: CDR1 SGHNT, CDR2 YYREEE (reference sequence). CDR3 sequence (DNA): TGTGCCAGCAGCGTCGGGGGGCAGGGTTCCTACAATGAGCAGTTCTTC. Translated: CASSVGGQGSYNEQFF.

The CDR3 region has the DNA TGTGCCAGCAGCTTAGCGTCAGGGGCAACTAATGAAAAACTGTTTTTT. This encodes CASSLASGATNEKLFF. The J gene is TRBJ1-4, the V gene TRBV7-6, with a weak D call TRBD1 (6 bases). The V and J ends lost 0 bases and 0 bases respectively, with 8 bases between them. CDR3 length equals 16 residues. The V gene's germline CDR1 is SGHVS and CDR2 FNYEAQ.

The chain uses TRBV29-1 and TRBJ1-2; possible D gene TRBD1, 6 bases. The CDR3 is 13 residues long. V was cut by 3 bases and J by 8 bases, with 16 bases left in between. The germline V gene has CDR1 SQVTM and CDR2 ANQGSEA. The CDR3, as DNA: TGCAGCGTTGAGTCCCAGGGGCTTAACGGCTACACCTTC. It is translated as CSVESQGLNGYTF.

CDR3 in DNA: TGTGCCAGCAGCCCGCAGATGGATACGCAGTATTTT. Protein sequence: CASSPQMDTQYF. The chain has TRBV5-6 and TRBJ2-3; no firm D call. The CDR3 is made up of 12 amino acids. Between the trimmed V and J ends, which lost 4 bases and 6 bases, there was a span of 9 bases. Germline V gene lookup returns CDR1 SGHDT and CDR2 YYEEEE. Drawing the rest from reference TRBV5-6 and TRBJ2-3, the complete variable domain is DAGVTQSPTHLIKTRGQQVTLRCSPKSGHDTVSWYQQALGQGPQFIFQYYEEEERQRGNFPDRFSGHQFPNYSSELNVNALLLGDSALYLCASSPQMDTQYFGPGTRLTVL.

V is TRBV6-5 and J is TRBJ2-2; D is unclear. The germline CDR1 and CDR2 sequences are MNHEY and SVGAGI. V lost 2 bases, J lost 2 bases, and 9 bases lay in between. CDR3 length equals 15 residues. The CDR3 here is CASSYDRPNTGELFF. DNA for the CDR3: TGTGCCAGCAGTTACGATAGGCCCAACACCGGGGAGCTGTTTTTT.

The chain employs TRBV27 and TRBJ2-1; D ambiguous. The germline CDR1 and CDR2 sequences are MNHEY and SMNVEV (reference sequence). Between the trimmed V and J ends, which lost 5 bases and 4 bases, there was a span of 3 bases. The CDR3 runs to 11 residues. The CDR3 DNA sequence: TGTGCCAGCAGTCTTTACAATGAGCAGTTCTTC. Protein product: CASSLYNEQFF.

V gene TRBV5-8 combines with J gene TRBJ1-5; D is unresolved. This CDR3 is 14 amino acids long. V lost 0 bases and J lost 3, with 7 bases in between. Germline CDR1 SGHTS, CDR2 YDEGEE. The CDR3: CASSLGRNNQPQHF. In DNA, the CDR3 is TGTGCCAGCAGCTTGGGGCGGAACAATCAGCCCCAGCATTTT.

This clone was counted between two and nine times. V is TRBV4-3 and J is TRBJ1-2; D gene unclear. The CDR3 has 14 residues. The germline CDR1 and CDR2 sequences are LGHNA and YSLEER. Trimming left V 4 bases short and J 0 bases short, with 9 bases between. CDR3 amino acids: CASSPGGSNYGYTF. CDR3 nucleotides: TGCGCCAGCAGCCCAGGAGGGTCTAACTATGGCTACACCTTC.

The V and J genes are TRBV29-1 and TRBJ2-1, with D perhaps TRBD2 (7 bases). V was cut by 7 bases and J by 9 bases, with 16 bases left in between. Germline V gene lookup returns CDR1 SQVTM and CDR2 ANQGSEA. The CDR3 sequence is 12 residues long. CDR3 nucleotide sequence: TGCAGCGCCACTCTGGGGGGGCCTGAGCAGTTCTTC. Its translation is CSATLGGPEQFF.

The chain joins TRBV3-1 (or the pseudogene TRBV3-2) to TRBJ2-3, with D perhaps assigned TRBD1 or TRBD2 (6 bases each). The CDR3 has 15 amino acids. Germline CDR1 reads LGHDT; CDR2 reads YNNKEL (reference sequence). The germline V and J ends were trimmed by 1 base and 2 bases, with 10 bases remaining between them. The DNA of the CDR3 is TGTGCCAGCAGCCAAGCATCGGGGGCCACAGATACGCAGTATTTT. Amino acid sequence: CASSQASGATDTQYF.

This rearrangement joins TRBV20-1 to TRBJ1-5; D is uncertain. The CDR3 extends over 11 amino acids. V shed 6 bases and J shed 6 bases, with 9 bases lying between them. Germline V gene lookup returns CDR1 DFQATT and CDR2 SNEGSKA (reference sequence). CDR3 region: CSAPMGQPQHF. CDR3 coding DNA: TGCAGTGCGCCCATGGGTCAGCCCCAGCATTTT.

This clone appeared once. Other nucleotide sequences in the sample specify the same CDR3. The chain has TRBV7-2 and TRBJ2-2; TRBD1 might be the D (5 bases). The V end was cut by 2 bases, the J end by 2 bases, with 9 bases between. The CDR3 loop spans 15 amino acids. The V gene's germline CDR1 is SGHTA and CDR2 FQGNSA. The CDR3 loop reads CASSLRQGNTGELFF. CDR3 nucleotides: TGTGCCAGCAGCTTACGGCAGGGCAACACCGGGGAGCTGTTTTTT.

This rearrangement joins TRBV5-4 to TRBJ2-5, with TRBD1 as a possible D gene (5 bases). Per the germline V gene, CDR1 is SGHNT and CDR2 is YYREEE (reference sequence). Between the trimmed V and J ends, which lost 1 base and 0 bases, there was a span of 7 bases. The CDR3 has 14 residues. CDR3 DNA sequence: TGTGCCAGCAGCTTGACGACAGACCAAGAGACCCAGTACTTC. Translation: CASSLTTDQETQYF.

This chain links TRBV7-2 with TRBJ1-4; 9 bases are a match to TRBD1. With V trimmed by 5 bases and J by 15 bases, 4 bases remained unmatched. CDR3 size: 11 residues. The germline V gene encodes CDR1 SGHTA and CDR2 FQGNSA. DNA for the CDR3: TGTGCCAGCAGCCCCGGACAGGGGTTGTTTTTT. This gives the protein CASSPGQGLFF.

The chain has TRBV10-3 and TRBJ1-6; D is undetermined. Per the germline V gene, CDR1 is ENHRY and CDR2 is SYGVKD. The V and J ends lost 3 bases and 0 bases respectively, with 9 bases between them. CDR3 length: 16 residues. The CDR3 DNA follows: TGTGCCATCAGTGATCGGGGTTCCTCCTATAATTCACCCCTCCACTTT. Translation: CAISDRGSSYNSPLHF.

V and J are TRBV9 and TRBJ2-3; D is possibly TRBD1 or TRBD2 (6 bases each). CDR3 length: 12 residues. V lost 4 bases and J 8 bases, leaving 11 bases between the germline ends. Germline assignment: CDR1 SGDLS and CDR2 YYNGEE. This CDR3 is CASSPQGGTQYF. The CDR3 nucleotides are TGTGCCAGCAGCCCACAGGGAGGTACGCAGTATTTT.

CDR3 in DNA: TGTGCCAGCAGTGCTCTAGCGGGCGCCGTGGATGAGCAGTTCTTC. Its protein product is CASSALAGAVDEQFF. This chain uses TRBV28 with TRBJ2-1; TRBD2 aligns across 8 bases. This CDR3 region has 15 residues. Germline V gene data show CDR1 as MDHEN and CDR2 as SYDVKM. The V gene end was trimmed by 5 bases and the J gene end by 8 bases; junction bases not matched to a gene: 11.

This rearrangement joins TRBV4-3 to TRBJ2-7; no clear D. This CDR3 is 15 amino acids long. Per the germline V gene, CDR1 is LGHNA and CDR2 is YSLEER. The germline V and J ends were trimmed by 1 base and 6 bases, with 16 bases remaining between them. CDR3 sequence reads: CASSQVFYSGPEQYF. DNA of the CDR3: TGCGCCAGCAGCCAAGTATTTTACTCTGGACCCGAGCAGTACTTC.

The chain carries TRBV7-9 and TRBJ1-2, with no clear D. Per germline, CDR1 SEHNR and CDR2 FQNEAQ (reference sequence). V was trimmed by 3 bases and J by 4 bases, leaving 9 bases between them. This CDR3 spans 13 amino acids. The CDR3 spells CASSFTAFYGYTF. The CDR3 region has the DNA TGTGCCAGCAGCTTTACAGCGTTCTATGGCTACACCTTC.

The chain links TRBV4-2 to TRBJ1-1; 8 nucleotides match TRBD1. The CDR3 totals 15 residues. Unmatched junction bases numbered 5, after V lost 1 base and J lost 4 bases. CDR1 and CDR2 from the germline V gene are LGHNA and YNFKEQ. The CDR3 DNA reads as TGTGCCAGCAGCCAAGCGGACAGGGCGGCCACTGAAGCTTTCTTT. Amino acids: CASSQADRAATEAFF.